The clone carrying this T cell receptor (beta chain) has more than one count but fewer than ten. Expressed TCRB transcripts were sequenced because the isolated RNA had all been reverse transcribed beforehand. Only in-frame clones appear in the TCRdb table, and some are missing; sequencing was by immunoSEQ multiplex PCR. The profile shows a few hundred thousand clones, about 26% of them singletons. This sample stems from a study of beta chain features in type 1 diabetes. This CDR3 region has 20 residues. In germline, CDR1 is SNHLY, CDR2 FYNNEI. The V and J ends lost 5 bases and 0 bases respectively, with 26 bases between them.

The sequence was collected from a man aged 25-45 years in good health. What was sequenced was central memory CD4+ T cells from blood. The V call is TRBV2, the J call TRBJ2-1, with D perhaps matching TRBD1 or TRBD2 (9 bases each). The CDR3 here is CASSKSRDRVSGSSYNEQFF. In DNA form, the CDR3 reads TGTGCCAGCAGTAAGTCCCGGGACAGGGTTAGCGGGAGCTCCTACAATGAGCAGTTCTTC.